The sequence of this T cell receptor beta chain was determined in a study of vaccination and CD4 T cells after COVID-19. Study details: Participants got two doses of BNT162b2 or mRNA-1273 vaccine.

Turning to this clonotype: Antigen: not known.

The Oncomine TCR Beta short-read assay sequenced DNA from cultured CD4+ T cells. Cultured CD4+ T cells yielded the extracted genomic DNA. TCRdb fed the PCR reads into MiXCR, producing one record per CDR3 protein. Altogether about 18,000 distinct CDR3 sequences are present, about three fifths being singletons, with the ten largest covering 6% to 8.5%. CDR3 size: 13 residues. Trimming took 6 bases from V and 7 from J; bases not matched to a gene: 5. In germline, CDR1 is MNHNS, CDR2 SASEGT. Noted treatment: roughly nine-day PBMC culture with coronavirus spike peptide pools or control peptides (ViraFEST assay).

This chain joins TRBV6-1 and TRBJ1-2; 10 bases map to TRBD1. Sample: CD4+ T cells from blood, cultured in vitro, taken before SARS-CoV-2 vaccination. This TCR was recovered from a human donor who had recovered from COVID-19. CDR3: CASRGTGVVGYTF. The CDR3 DNA reads TGTGCCAGCAGAGGGACAGGGGTTGTTGGCTACACCTTC.